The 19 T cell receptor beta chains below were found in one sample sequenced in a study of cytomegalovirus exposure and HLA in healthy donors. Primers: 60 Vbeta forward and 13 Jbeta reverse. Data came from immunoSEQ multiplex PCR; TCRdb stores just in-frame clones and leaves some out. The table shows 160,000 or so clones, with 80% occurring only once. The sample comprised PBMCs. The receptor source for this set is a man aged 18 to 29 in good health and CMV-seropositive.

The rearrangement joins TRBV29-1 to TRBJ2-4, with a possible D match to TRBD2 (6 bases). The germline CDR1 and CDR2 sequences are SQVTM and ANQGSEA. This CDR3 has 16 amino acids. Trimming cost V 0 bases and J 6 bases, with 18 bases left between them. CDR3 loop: CSVEEGVGLRANIQYF. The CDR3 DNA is TGCAGCGTTGAAGAAGGGGTAGGACTACGGGCAAACATTCAGTACTTC.

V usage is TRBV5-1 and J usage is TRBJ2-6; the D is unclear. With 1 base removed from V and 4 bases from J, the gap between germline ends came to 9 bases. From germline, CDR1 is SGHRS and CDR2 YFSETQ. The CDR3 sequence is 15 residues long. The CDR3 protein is CASSLLDQGANVLTF. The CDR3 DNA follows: TGCGCCAGCAGCTTGCTAGACCAGGGGGCCAACGTCCTGACTTTC.

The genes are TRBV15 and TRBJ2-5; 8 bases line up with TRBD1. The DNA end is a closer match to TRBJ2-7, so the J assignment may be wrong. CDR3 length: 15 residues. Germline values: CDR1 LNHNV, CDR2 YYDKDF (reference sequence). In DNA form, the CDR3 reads TGTGCCACCAGCGTACACAGGACAGGGTTCTACGAGCAGTACTTC. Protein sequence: CATSVHRTGFYEQYF.

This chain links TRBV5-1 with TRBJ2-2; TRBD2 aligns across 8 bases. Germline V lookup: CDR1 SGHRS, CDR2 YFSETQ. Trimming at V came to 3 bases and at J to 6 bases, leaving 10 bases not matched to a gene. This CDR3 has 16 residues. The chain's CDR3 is CASSSGRGGMAGELFF. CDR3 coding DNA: TGCGCCAGCAGCTCCGGCCGGGGGGGCATGGCCGGGGAGCTGTTTTTT.

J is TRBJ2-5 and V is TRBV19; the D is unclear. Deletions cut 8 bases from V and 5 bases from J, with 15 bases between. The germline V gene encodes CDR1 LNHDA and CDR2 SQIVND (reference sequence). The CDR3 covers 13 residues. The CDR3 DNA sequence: TGTGCCAGTTCCCGTATTTTGAGGGAGACCCAGTACTTC. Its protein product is CASSRILRETQYF.

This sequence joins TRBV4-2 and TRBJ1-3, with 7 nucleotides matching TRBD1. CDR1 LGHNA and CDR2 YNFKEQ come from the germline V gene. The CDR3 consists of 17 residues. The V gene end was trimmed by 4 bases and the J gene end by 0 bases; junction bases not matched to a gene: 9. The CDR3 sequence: CASSPSWGQLSGNTIYF. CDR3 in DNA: TGTGCCAGCAGCCCCTCTTGGGGACAGCTCTCTGGAAACACCATATATTTT.

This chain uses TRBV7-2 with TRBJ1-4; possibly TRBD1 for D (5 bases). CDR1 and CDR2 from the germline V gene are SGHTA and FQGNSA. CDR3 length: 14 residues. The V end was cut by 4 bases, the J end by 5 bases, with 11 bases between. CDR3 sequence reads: CASSSRVGNEKLFF. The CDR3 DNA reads TGTGCCAGCAGCTCCAGGGTGGGGAATGAAAAACTGTTTTTT.

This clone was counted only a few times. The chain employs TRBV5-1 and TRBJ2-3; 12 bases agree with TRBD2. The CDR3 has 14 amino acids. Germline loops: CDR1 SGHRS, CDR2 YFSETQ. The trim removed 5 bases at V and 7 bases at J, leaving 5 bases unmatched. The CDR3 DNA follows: TGCGCCAGCAGTCCCCTAGCGGGGGGGCATACGCAGTATTTT. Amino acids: CASSPLAGGHTQYF.

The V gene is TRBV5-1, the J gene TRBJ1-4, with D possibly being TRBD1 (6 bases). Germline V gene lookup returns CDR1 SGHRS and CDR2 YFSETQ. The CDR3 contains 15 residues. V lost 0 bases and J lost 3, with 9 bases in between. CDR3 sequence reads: CASSLAGGSNEKLFF. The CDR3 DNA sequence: TGCGCCAGCAGCTTGGCGGGGGGCTCTAATGAAAAACTGTTTTTT.

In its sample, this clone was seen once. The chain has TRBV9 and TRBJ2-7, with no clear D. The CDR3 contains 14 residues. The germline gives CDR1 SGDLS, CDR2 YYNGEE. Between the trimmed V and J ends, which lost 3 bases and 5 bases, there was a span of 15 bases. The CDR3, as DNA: TGTGCCAGCAGCGAGAACCCGGTTCAGGACGAGCAGTACTTC. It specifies CASSENPVQDEQYF. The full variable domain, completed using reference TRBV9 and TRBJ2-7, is DSGVTQTPKHLITATGQRVTLRCSPRSGDLSVYWYQQSLDQGLQFLIQYYNGEERAKGNILERFSAQQFPDLHSELNLSSLELGDSALYFCASSENPVQDEQYFGPGTRLTVT.

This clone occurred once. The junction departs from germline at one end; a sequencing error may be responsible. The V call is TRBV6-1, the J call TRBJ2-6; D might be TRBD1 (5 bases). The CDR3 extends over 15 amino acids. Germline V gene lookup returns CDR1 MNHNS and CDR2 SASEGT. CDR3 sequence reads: CASSEASSGANGLTF. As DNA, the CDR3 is TGTGCCAGCAGTGAAGCGAGCTCTGGGGCCAACGGCCTGACTTTC.

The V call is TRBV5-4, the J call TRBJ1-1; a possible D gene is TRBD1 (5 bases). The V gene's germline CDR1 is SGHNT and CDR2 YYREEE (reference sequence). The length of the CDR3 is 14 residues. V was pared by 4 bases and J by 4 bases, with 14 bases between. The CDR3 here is CASSPGGGSTEAFF. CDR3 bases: TGTGCCAGCAGCCCCGGGGGAGGGAGCACTGAAGCTTTCTTT.

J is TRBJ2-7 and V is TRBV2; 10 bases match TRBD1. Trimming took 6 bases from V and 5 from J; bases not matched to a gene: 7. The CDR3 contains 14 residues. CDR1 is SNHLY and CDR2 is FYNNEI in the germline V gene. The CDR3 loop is CASRPTGGQDEQYF. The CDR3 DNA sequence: TGTGCCAGCAGACCGACAGGGGGCCAGGACGAGCAGTACTTC.

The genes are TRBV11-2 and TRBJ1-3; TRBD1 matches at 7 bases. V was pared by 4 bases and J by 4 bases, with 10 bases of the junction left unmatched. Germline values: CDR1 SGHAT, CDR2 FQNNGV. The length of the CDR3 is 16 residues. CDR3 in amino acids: CASSSTSTGWGNTIYF. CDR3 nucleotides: TGTGCCAGCAGCTCAACCTCGACAGGGTGGGGAAACACCATATATTTT.

The CDR3 region is CSAGQGSNEKLFF. The CDR3, as DNA: TGCAGCGCTGGACAGGGGTCTAATGAAAAACTGTTTTTT. The rearrangement uses TRBV29-1 and TRBJ1-4; 9 bases are shared with TRBD1. The CDR3 is made up of 13 amino acids. Germline trimming cut 7 bases from V and 3 bases from J; bases unmatched to any gene: 3. CDR1 is SQVTM, CDR2 ANQGSEA, per germline.

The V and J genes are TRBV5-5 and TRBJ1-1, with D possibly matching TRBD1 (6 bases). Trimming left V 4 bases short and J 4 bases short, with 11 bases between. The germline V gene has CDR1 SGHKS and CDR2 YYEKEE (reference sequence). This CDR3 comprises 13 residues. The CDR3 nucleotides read TGTGCCAGCAGCGAAACAGGGAGCACTGAAGCTTTCTTT. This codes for CASSETGSTEAFF.

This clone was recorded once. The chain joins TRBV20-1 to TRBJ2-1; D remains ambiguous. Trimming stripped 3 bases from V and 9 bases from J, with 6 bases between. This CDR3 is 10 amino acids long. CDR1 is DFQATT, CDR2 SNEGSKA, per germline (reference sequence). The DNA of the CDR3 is TGCAGTGCTAGGGTCGGTGAGCAGTTCTTC. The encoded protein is CSARVGEQFF.

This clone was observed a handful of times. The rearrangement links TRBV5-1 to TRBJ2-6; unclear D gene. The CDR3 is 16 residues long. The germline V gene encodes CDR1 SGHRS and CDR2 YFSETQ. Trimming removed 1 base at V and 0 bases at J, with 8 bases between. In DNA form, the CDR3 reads TGCGCCAGCAGCTTGACAGCCAGCTCTGGGGCCAACGTCCTGACTTTC. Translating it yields CASSLTASSGANVLTF.

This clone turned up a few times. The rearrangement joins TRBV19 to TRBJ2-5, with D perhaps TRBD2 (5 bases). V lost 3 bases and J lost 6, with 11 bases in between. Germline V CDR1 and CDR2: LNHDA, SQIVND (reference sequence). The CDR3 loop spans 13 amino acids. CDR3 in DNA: TGTGCCAGTAGTATCGGGGTAGGAAAGACCCAGTACTTC. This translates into CASSIGVGKTQYF.